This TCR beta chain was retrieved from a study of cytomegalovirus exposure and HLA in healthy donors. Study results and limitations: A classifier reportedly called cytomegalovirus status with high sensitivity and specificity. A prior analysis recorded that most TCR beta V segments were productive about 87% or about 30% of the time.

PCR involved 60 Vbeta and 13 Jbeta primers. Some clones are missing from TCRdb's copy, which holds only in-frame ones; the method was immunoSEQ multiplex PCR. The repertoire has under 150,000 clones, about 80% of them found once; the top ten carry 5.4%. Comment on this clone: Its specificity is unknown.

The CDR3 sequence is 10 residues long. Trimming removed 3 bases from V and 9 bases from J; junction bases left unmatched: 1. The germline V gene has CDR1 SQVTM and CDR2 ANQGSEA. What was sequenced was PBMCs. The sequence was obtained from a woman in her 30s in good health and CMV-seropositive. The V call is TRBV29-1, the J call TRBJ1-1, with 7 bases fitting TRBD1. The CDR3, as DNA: TGCAGCGTTGACAGGGGGAAAGCTTTCTTT. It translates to CSVDRGKAFF.